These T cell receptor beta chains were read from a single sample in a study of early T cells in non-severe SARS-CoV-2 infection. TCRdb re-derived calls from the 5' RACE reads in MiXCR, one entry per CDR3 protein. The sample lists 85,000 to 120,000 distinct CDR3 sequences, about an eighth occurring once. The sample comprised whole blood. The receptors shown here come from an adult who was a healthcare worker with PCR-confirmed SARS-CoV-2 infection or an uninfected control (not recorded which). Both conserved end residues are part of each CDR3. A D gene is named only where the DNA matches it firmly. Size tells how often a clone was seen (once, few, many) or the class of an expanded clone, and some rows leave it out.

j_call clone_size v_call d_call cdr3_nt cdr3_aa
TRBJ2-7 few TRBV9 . TGTGCCAGCAGCGTAGCGGATCAGACAAACGAGCAGTACTTC CASSVADQTNEQYF
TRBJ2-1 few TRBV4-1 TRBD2 TGCGCCAGCAGCCGAGATCTAGCGGGATCCCAGGAGCAGTTCTTC CASSRDLAGSQEQFF
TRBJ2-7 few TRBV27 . TGTGCCAGCAGAGAAGGGTCTAGGATGGGCGAGCAGTACTTC CASREGSRMGEQYF
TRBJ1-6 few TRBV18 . TGTGCCAGCTCACCGAGACCATCTAATTCACCCCTCCACTTT CASSPRPSNSPLHF
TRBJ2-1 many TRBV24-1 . TGTGCCACCAGTGATTTAACCGGGATTGAGCAGTTCTTC CATSDLTGIEQFF
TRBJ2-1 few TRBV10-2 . TGCGCCAGCAGTGAGTCGGGGGACGTGTTTGGTGAGCAGTTCTTC CASSESGDVFGEQFF
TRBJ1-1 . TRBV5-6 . TGTGCCAGCAGCTTGATGAGGGGGGAGGAAACTGAAGCTTTCTTT CASSLMRGEETEAFF
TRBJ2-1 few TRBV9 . TGTGCCAGCAGCGTAGGTTCCGGGGGCGGTGAGCAGTTCTTC CASSVGSGGGEQFF
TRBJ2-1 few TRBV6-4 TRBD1 TGTGCCAGCACTTACCCGACAGGGAAGGATGAGCAGTTCTTC CASTYPTGKDEQFF
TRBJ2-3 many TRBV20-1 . TGCAGTGCTGAAAAAGGACTTTTAGCGCAGTATTTT CSAEKGLLAQYF
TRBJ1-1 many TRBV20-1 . TGCAGTGCCCAACCTGCCAGCAGCCGGGCTTTCTTT CSAQPASSRAFF
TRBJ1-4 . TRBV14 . TGTGCCAGCAGCCAACCGTCTGCAACTAATGAAAAACTGTTTTTT CASSQPSATNEKLFF
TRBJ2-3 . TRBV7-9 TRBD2 TGTGCCAGCAGCCCCCGAGCGGGAGGGCCCGATACGCAGTATTTT CASSPRAGGPDTQYF
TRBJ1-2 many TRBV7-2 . TGTGCCAGCCGCGCTTTTACCGGGGATGGCTACACCTTC CASRAFTGDGYTF
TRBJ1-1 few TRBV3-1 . TGTGCCAGCAGCCAACAGGGATTTTCTGAAGCTTTCTTT CASSQQGFSEAFF
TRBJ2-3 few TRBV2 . TGTGCCAGCAGTGAACAAGTCGGACTCCCGTCAGATACGCAGTATTTT CASSEQVGLPSDTQYF
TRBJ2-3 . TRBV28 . TGTGCCAGCAAGAGTTGGCATTCCACAGATACGCAGTATTTT CASKSWHSTDTQYF
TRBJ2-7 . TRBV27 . TGTGCCAGCAGTTTAAGGTACGGCCGTAGCTCCTACGAGCAGTACTTC CASSLRYGRSSYEQYF
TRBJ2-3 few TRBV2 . TGTGCCAGCACGTACCACACAGATACGCAGTATTTT CASTYHTDTQYF
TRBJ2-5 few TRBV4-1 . TGCGCCAGCAGCCAAGGGTCTAATGACGAGACCCAGTACTTC CASSQGSNDETQYF
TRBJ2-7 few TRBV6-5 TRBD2 TGTGCCAGCAGTTACTACCTAGGGACTAGCGACGAGCAGTACTTC CASSYYLGTSDEQYF
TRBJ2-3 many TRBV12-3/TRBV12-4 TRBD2 TGTGCCAGTGGACGGGAGGCGGGGACAGATACGCAGTATTTT CASGREAGTDTQYF
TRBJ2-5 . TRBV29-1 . TGCAGCGCGTCACAGGGAAGGGAGACCCAGTACTTC CSASQGRETQYF
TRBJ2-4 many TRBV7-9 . TGTGCCAGCAGCTTAGAGTATTTATCAGGAGCCAAAAACATTCAGTACTTC CASSLEYLSGAKNIQYF
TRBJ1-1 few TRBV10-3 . TGTGCCATCAACCCGACAGTTCAGAACACTGAAGCTTTCTTT CAINPTVQNTEAFF
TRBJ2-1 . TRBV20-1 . TGCAGTGCCTTGGGGAATGAGCAGTTCTTC CSALGNEQFF
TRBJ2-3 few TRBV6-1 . TGTGCCATCCATGGGAACTCCTTTAGCACAGATACGCAGTATTTT CAIHGNSFSTDTQYF
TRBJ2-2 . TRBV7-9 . TGTGCCAGCAGCCCTCCACGGGGGCCCGGGGAGCTGTTTTTT CASSPPRGPGELFF
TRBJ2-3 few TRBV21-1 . TGTGCCAGCAGCAAAGAAAGGGGAGGGGTGACAGATACGCAGTATTTT CASSKERGGVTDTQYF
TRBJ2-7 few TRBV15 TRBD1 TGTGCCACCAGCAGAGAGAAAGGGGGCAGAGGCGAGCAGTACTTC CATSREKGGRGEQYF
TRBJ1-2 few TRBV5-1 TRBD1 TGCGCCAGCAGCGAACAGGGGGCAGGCTACACCTTC CASSEQGAGYTF
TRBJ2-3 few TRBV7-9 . TGTGCCAGCAGCTTCCCACGGCTTAGCACAGATACGCAGTATTTT CASSFPRLSTDTQYF
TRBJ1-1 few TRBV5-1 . TGCGCCAGCTGTCCCATGGGGGAGGGACGGGCTTTCTTT CASCPMGEGRAFF
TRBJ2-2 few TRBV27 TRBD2 TGTGCCTCCGGGAGGGCCGGGGAGCTGTTTTTT CASGRAGELFF
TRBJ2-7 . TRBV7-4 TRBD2 TGTGCCAGCAGCTTTCAGGTCGCGGGAGTGTCTCTATACGAGCAGTACTTC CASSFQVAGVSLYEQYF
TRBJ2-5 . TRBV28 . TGTGCCAGCAGTCGGGTCACAGGAGAAGAGACCCAGTACTTC CASSRVTGEETQYF
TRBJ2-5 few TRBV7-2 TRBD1 TGTGCCAGCAGCCATACCGACAGGGTCCGAGAGACCCAGTACTTC CASSHTDRVRETQYF
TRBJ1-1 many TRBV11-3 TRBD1 TGTGCCAGCAGCTTAGTACGGGACAGCACTGAAGCTTTCTTT CASSLVRDSTEAFF
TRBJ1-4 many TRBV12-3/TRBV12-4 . TGTGCCAGCAGCACCGGGAGGGGGGCTAATGAAAAACTGTTTTTT CASSTGRGANEKLFF
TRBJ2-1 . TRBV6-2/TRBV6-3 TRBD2 TGTGCCAGCAGGCGGGGGGTATCCAATGAGCAGTTCTTC CASRRGVSNEQFF
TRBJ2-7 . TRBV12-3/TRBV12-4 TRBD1 TGTGCCAGCAGTTTAGGCGGGACAGGGGGCTACGAGCAGTACTTC CASSLGGTGGYEQYF
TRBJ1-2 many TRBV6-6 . TGTGCCAGCATATATAACTATGGCTACACCTTC CASIYNYGYTF
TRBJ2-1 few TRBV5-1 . TGCGCCAGCAGCTTGAAGGAATATGAGCAGTTCTTC CASSLKEYEQFF
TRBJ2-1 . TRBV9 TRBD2 TGTGCCAGCAGCGTATTTTTGACTAGCGGGTACAATGAGCAGTTCTTC CASSVFLTSGYNEQFF
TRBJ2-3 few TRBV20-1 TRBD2 TGCAGTGCTCGACCCCCTCTGAGCGGGAGGGCCGCAACAGATACGCAGTATTTT CSARPPLSGRAATDTQYF
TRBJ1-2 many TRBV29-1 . TGCAGCGTGGTGTCGGTGTGGGCTCATGGCTACACCTTC CSVVSVWAHGYTF
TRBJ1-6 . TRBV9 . TGTGCCAGCAGCATACCCGGGAGTACGGCCCTCCACTTT CASSIPGSTALHF
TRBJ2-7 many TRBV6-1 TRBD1 TGTGCCAGCAGTAAGGGACAGGGTGGCGAGCAGTACTTC CASSKGQGGEQYF
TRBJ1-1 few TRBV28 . TGTGCCAGCACTCTTGGGTCCGGACCCCCGGACACTGAAGCTTTCTTT CASTLGSGPPDTEAFF
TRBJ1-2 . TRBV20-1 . TGCAGTAGGGGCAGGGGCAGCTATGGCTACACCTTC CSRGRGSYGYTF
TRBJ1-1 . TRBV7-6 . TGTGCCAGCAGCTTAGAGGCCCTTGCCACTGAAGCTTTCTTT CASSLEALATEAFF
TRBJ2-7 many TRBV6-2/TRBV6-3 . TGTGCCAGCAGTTACGAGGGCCCCTCCTACGAGCAGTACTTC CASSYEGPSYEQYF